This T cell receptor beta chain was obtained from a study of monozygotic twins with inflammatory bowel disease. This CDR3 region has 13 residues. Germline assignment: CDR1 GTSNPN and CDR2 SVGIG (reference sequence). Starting material for each TCR library was about 3,300 ng of total RNA. Reanalyzing the 5' RACE reads, TCRdb keeps one entry per CDR3 protein, without DNA. This sample contains a few hundred thousand distinct CDR3 sequences. Sample: blood. This chain joins TRBV30 and TRBJ1-5; TCRdb calls TRBD1, which cannot be checked without DNA. The TCR sequence derives from a human donor with ulcerative colitis or Crohn's disease, or a healthy co-twin of an affected twin (not recorded which). The CDR3 loop is CAWTRGINQPQHF. Together with reference TRBV30 and TRBJ1-5, the CDR3 gives the full variable domain: SQTIHQWPATLVQPVGSPLSLECTVEGTSNPNLYWYRQAAGRGLQLLFYSVGIGQISSEVPQNLSASRPQDRQFILSSKKLLLSDSGFYLCAWTRGINQPQHFGDGTRLSIL.